The clone carrying this TCR beta chain was detected once. These data are taken from a study of blood T cell repertoires in COVID-19. Study overall: Samples of COVID-19 (acute and convalescent) were obtained from the United States, Italy and Spain. From T cells, B-cell-depleted T cells, or PBMCs came the material, which was cDNA or gDNA.

The authors' processing: Scientists estimated how many nucleated cells there were by amplifying reference gene primers. Sequenced by immunoSEQ multiplex PCR; TCRdb stores in-frame clones only, minus some. V, J and clone size are taken as reported in that table, and D and trimming were inferred from the DNA itself. The sample has roughly 150,000 clones, about 77% seen once. Trimming removed 4 bases from V and 6 bases from J, with 7 bases in between. The CDR3 is made up of 12 amino acids. Sequenced input: peripheral blood. This sequence originates from an elderly woman with acute or convalescent COVID-19. This sequence joins TRBV12-3 or TRBV12-4 and TRBJ1-5; D is unclear. The CDR3 DNA follows: TGTGCCAGCAGTTCGCGTCTTCAGCCCCAGCATTTT. This encodes CASSSRLQPQHF.